The clone carrying this T cell receptor (beta chain) showed up many times. Its matching antigen is unknown. Healthy Russian Caucasian donors spanned ages about 6 to 90 years. Germline V gene data show CDR1 as LGHDT and CDR2 as YNNKEL (reference sequence). Trimming shortened V by 1 base and J by 6 bases, and 16 bases separated the two germline ends. The CDR3 sequence is 16 residues long. The entry originates in a study of blood T cells in healthy people across ages. Study results and caveats: Estimated diversity, derived from one million T cells, was regarded as an underestimate.

Sample-barcoded 5' priming and a J-beta primer mix drove a second PCR of about 6 to 12 cycles. MiXCR was run by TCRdb on the 5' RACE reads, yielding one entry per CDR3 protein. The table has about 700,000 distinct CDR3 sequences, roughly 32% seen once; the top ten hold less than 20%. The rearrangement links TRBV3-1 to TRBJ2-4, with D perhaps matching TRBD2 (7 bases). Sequenced: blood. This sequence was found in a woman aged 80 or over in good health. The CDR3 spells CASSQGRGGPGNIQYF. The CDR3 bases are TGTGCCAGCAGCCAAGGGAGGGGGGGCCCCGGAAACATTCAGTACTTC.